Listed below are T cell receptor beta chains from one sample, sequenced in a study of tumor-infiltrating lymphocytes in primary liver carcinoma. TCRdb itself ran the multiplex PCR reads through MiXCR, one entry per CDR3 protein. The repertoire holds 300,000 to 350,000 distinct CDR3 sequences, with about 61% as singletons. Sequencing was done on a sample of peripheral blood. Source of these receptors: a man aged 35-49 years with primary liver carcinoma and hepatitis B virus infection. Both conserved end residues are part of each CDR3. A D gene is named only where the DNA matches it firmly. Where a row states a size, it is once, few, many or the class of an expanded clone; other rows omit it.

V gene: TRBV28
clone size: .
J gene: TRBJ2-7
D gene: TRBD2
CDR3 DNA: TGTGCCAGCAGTCCTCCGGCACTAGCGGGAGGAAGCCAGCAGTACTTC
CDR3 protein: CASSPPALAGGSQQYF

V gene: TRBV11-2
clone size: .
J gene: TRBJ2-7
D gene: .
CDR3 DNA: TGTGCTAACAGCCATTGCCGGGAGTACTTC
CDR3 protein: CANSHCREYF

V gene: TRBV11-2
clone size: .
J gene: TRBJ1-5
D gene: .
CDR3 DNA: TGTGCCAGCAGCCCCGAGGGGTTTGAGGAAGGGTCAGCACCAGCATTT
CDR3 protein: CASSPEGFEEGSAPAF

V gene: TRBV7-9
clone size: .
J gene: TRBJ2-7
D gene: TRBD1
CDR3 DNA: TGTGCCAGCAGCGAAGGTGGGACAGGGAACTACGAGCAGTACTTC
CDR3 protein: CASSEGGTGNYEQYF

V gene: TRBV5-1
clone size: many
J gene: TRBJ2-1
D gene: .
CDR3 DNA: TGCGCCAGCAGCTTGAGCCCCCCCTACAATGAGCAGTTCTTC
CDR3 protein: CASSLSPPYNEQFF

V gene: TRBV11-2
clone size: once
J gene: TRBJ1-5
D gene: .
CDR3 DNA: TGTGCCGGCGGCTTAGATCGCCTCCAGCCCCAGCATTTT
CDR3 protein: CAGGLDRLQPQHF

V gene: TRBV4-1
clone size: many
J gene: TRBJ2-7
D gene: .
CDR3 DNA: TGCGCCAGCAGCCGACGGACAGACCCCTACGAGCAGTACTTC
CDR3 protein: CASSRRTDPYEQYF

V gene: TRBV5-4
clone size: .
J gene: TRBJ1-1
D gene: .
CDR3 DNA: TGTGCCAGCAGCCCGGAGCCGAACACTGAAGCTTTCTTT
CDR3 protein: CASSPEPNTEAFF

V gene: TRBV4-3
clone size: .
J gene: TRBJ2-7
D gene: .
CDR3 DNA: TGCGCCAGCTGCCAAGCAAGGCAGGGGACCTACGAGCAGTACTTC
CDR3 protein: CASCQARQGTYEQYF

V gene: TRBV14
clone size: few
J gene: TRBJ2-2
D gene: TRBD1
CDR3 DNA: TGTGCCAGCAGCCAAGATGCGGACAGGGGCTTGAACACCGGGGAGCTGTTTTTT
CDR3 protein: CASSQDADRGLNTGELFF

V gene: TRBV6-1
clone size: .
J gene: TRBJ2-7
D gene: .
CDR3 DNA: TGTGCCAGCACTAGGGAAACTTACGAGCGGTACTTC
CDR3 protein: CASTRETYERYF

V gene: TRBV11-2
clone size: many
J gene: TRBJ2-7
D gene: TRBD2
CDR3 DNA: TGTGCCAGCAGCTGGGCTAGCGGGGGAAACTACGAGCAGTACTTC
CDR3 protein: CASSWASGGNYEQYF

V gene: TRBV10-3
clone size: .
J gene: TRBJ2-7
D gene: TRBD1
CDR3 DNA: TGTGCCATCAAAGGACAGGGGAATGAAGAGTACTTC
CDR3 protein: CAIKGQGNEEYF

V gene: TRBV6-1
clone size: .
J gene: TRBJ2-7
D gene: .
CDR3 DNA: TGTGCCAGCAGTTACCAGGGTTATGAGTCCTACAAGCAGTACTTC
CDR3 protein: CASSYQGYESYKQYF

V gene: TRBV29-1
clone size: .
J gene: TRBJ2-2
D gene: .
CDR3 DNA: TGCAGCGTCCTCGGTCCGGGACCCACCGGGGAGGTGTTTTTT
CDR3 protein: CSVLGPGPTGEVFF

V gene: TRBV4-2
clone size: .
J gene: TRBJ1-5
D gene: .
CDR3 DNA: TGTGCCAGCAGCCAACATCTTACGACACCGACAAACAATCATCCCCAGCATTTT
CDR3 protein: CASSQHLTTPTNNHPQHF

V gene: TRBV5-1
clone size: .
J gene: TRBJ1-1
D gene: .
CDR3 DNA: TGCGCCAGCAGCTTGGGGGGTCGTCAGGACACTGAAGCTTTCTTT
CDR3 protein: CASSLGGRQDTEAFF

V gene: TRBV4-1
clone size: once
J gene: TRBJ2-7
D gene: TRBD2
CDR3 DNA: TGCGCCAGCAGCCAAGGGTTAGCGGGAGGCTACGGGGCCGAGCGGTACTTC
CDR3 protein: CASSQGLAGGYGAERYF

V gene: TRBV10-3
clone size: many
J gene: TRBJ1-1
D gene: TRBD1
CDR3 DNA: TGTGCCACCAGTCAGGGGGCAACGAACACTGAAGCTTTCTTT
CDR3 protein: CATSQGATNTEAFF

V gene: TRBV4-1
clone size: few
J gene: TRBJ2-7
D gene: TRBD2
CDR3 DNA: TGCGCCAGCAGCCAAGGCCCGGGACTAGTTCTCTACGAGCAGTACTTC
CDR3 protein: CASSQGPGLVLYEQYF

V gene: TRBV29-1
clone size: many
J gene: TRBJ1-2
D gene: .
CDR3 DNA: TGCAGCGTTGATGGGGGATATGGCTACACCTTC
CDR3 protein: CSVDGGYGYTF

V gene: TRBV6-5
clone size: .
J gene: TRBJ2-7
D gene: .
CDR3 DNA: TGTGCCAGCAGTTACTCGAAACTTGGGGACAGGAGGACTAGCGCTACCTACGAGCAGTACTTC
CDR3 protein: CASSYSKLGDRRTSATYEQYF

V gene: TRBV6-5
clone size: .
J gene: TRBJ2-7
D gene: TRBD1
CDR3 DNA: TGCGGCAGCAGCAGGGACAGCTACGAGCAGTACTTC
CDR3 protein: CGSSRDSYEQYF

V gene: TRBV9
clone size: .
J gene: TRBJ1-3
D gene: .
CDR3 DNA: TGTGCCAGCAACGTAGGGGATGAAAACACCATATATTTT
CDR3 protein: CASNVGDENTIYF

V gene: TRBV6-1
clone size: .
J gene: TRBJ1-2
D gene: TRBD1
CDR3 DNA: TGTGCCAGCAGTAATGACAGGGTCTATGGCTACATCTTC
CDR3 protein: CASSNDRVYGYIF

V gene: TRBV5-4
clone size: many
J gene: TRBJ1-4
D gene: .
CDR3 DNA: TGTGCCAGCAGCTTGGTAGGGCAGAGAGAAGTTTTT
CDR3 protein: CASSLVGQREVF